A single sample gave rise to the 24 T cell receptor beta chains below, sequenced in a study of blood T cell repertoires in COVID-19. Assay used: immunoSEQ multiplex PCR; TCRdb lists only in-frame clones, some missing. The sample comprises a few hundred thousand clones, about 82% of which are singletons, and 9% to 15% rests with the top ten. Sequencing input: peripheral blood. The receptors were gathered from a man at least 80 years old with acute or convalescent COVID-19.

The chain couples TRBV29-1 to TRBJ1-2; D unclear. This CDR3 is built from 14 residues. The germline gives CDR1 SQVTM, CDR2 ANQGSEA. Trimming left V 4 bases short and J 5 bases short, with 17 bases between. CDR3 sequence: CSVVAGGGGYGYTF. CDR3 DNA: TGCAGCGTTGTGGCGGGAGGAGGAGGGTATGGCTACACCTTC.

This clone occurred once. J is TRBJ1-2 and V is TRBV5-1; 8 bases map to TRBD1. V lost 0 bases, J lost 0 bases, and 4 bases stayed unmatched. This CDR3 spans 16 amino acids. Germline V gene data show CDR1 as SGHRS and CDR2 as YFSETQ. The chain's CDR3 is CASSLEGQASNYGYTF. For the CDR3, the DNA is TGCGCCAGCAGCTTGGAGGGACAGGCCTCTAACTATGGCTACACCTTC.

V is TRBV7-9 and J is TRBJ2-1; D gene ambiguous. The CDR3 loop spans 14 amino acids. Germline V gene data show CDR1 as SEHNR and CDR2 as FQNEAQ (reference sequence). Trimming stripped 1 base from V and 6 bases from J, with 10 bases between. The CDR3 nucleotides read TGTGCCAGCAGCTTAGGAACTATTGGCAATGAGCAGTTCTTC. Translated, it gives CASSLGTIGNEQFF.

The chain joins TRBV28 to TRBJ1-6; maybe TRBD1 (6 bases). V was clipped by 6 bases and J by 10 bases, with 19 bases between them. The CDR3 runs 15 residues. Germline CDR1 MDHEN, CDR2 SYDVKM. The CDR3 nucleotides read TGTGCCAGCAGACGCTCGGGGGGCGACGGGTCACCCCTCCACTTT. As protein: CASRRSGGDGSPLHF.

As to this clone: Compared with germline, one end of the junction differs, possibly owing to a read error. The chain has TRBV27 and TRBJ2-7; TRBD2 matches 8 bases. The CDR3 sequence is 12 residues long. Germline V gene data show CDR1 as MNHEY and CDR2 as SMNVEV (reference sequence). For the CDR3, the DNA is TGTGCCAGCAGTCTATCGGGGGGGAGACAGTACTTC. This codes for CASSLSGGRQYF.

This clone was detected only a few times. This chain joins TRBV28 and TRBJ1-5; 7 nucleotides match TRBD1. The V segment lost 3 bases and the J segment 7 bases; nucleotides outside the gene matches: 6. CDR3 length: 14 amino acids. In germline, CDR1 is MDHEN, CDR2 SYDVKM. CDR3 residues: CASSFRGIGQPQHF. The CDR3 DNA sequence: TGTGCCAGCAGTTTCAGGGGGATCGGCCAGCCCCAGCATTTT.

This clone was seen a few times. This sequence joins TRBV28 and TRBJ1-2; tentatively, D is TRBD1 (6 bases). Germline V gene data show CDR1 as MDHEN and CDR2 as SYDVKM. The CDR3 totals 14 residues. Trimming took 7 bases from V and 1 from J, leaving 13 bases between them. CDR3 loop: CASTSGGLNYGYTF. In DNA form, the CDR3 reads TGTGCCAGCACCTCGGGGGGGCTTAACTATGGCTACACCTTC.

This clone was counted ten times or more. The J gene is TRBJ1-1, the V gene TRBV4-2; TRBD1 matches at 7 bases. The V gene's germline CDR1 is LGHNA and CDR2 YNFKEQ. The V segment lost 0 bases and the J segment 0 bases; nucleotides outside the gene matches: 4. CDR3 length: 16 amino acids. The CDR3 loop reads CASSQEQGTVNTEAFF. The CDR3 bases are TGTGCCAGCAGCCAAGAACAGGGGACAGTGAACACTGAAGCTTTCTTT.

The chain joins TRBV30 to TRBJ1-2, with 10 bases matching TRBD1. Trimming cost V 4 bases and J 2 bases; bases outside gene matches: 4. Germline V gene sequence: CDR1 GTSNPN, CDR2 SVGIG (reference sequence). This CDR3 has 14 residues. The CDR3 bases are TGTGCCTGGATTCGGACAGGGGGGAACTATGGCTACACCTTC. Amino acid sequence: CAWIRTGGNYGYTF.

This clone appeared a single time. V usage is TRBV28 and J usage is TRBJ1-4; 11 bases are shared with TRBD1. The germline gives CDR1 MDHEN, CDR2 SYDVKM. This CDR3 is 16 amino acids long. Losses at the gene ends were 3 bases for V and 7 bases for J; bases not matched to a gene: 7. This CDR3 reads CASSLSGQGAREKLFF. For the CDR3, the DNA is TGTGCCAGCAGTTTGTCCGGACAGGGGGCGCGTGAAAAACTGTTTTTT.

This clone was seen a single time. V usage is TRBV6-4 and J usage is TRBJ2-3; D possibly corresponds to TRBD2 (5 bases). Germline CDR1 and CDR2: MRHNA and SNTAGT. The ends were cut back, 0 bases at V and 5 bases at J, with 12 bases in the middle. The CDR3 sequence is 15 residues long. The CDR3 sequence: CASSDSGLSGDTQYF. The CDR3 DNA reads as TGTGCCAGCAGTGACTCAGGACTTTCAGGAGATACGCAGTATTTT.

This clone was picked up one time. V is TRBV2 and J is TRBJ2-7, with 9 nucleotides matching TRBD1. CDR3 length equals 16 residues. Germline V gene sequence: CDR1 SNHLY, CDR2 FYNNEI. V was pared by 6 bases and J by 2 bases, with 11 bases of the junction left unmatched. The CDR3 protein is CASSGETGGFPYEQYF. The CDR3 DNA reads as TGTGCCAGCAGCGGAGAGACAGGGGGGTTCCCCTACGAGCAGTACTTC.

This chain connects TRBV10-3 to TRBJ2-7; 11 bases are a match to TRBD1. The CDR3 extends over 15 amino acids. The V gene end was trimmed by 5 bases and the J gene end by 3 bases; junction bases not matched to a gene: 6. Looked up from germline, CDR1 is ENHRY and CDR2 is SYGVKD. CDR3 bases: TGTGCCATCAGTAAAGGACAGGGGGCAGACTACGAGCAGTACTTC. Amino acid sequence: CAISKGQGADYEQYF.

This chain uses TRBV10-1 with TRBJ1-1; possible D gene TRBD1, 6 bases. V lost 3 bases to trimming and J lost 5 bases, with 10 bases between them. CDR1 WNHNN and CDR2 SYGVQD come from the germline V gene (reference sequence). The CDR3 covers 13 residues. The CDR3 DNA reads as TGCGCCAGCAGTGAAGGGGGTCGAACTGAAGCTTTCTTT. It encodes CASSEGGRTEAFF.

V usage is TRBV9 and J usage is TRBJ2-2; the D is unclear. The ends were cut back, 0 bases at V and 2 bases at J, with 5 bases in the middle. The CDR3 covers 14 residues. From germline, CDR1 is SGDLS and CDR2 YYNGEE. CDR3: CASSVVQNTGELFF. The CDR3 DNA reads TGTGCCAGCAGCGTAGTTCAAAACACCGGGGAGCTGTTTTTT. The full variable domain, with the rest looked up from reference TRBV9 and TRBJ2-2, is DSGVTQTPKHLITATGQRVTLRCSPRSGDLSVYWYQQSLDQGLQFLIQYYNGEERAKGNILERFSAQQFPDLHSELNLSSLELGDSALYFCASSVVQNTGELFFGEGSRLTVL.

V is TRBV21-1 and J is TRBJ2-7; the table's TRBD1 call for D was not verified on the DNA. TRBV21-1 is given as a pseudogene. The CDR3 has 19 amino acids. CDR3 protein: CASSKRDSKPFFGNYEQYF. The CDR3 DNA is TGTGCCAGCAGCAAGCGGGACAGTAAGCCCTTCTTTGGAAATTACGAGCAGTACTTC.

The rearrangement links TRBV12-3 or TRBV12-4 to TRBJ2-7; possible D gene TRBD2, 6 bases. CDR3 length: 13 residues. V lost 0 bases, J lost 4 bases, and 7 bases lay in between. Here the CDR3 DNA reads TGTGCCAGCAGTTTAGCGGGAGGTTACGAGCAGTACTTC. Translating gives CASSLAGGYEQYF.

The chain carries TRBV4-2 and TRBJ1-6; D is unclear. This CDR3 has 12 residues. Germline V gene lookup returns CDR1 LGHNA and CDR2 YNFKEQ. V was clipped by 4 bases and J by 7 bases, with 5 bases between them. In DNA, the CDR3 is TGTGCCAGCAGCCTATTAAATTCACCCCTCCACTTT. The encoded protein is CASSLLNSPLHF.

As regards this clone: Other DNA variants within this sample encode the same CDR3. The CDR3 spells CAISDNSNQPQHF. CDR3 bases: TGTGCCATCAGTGATAATAGCAATCAGCCCCAGCATTTT. The chain is built from TRBV10-3 and TRBJ1-5; D remains ambiguous. CDR1 is ENHRY and CDR2 is SYGVKD in the germline V gene. The CDR3 runs to 13 residues. Between the trimmed V and J ends, which lost 3 bases and 0 bases, there was a span of 3 bases.

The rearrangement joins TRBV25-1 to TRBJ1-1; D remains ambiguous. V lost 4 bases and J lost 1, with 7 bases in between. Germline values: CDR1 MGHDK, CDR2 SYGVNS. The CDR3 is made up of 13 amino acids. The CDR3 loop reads CASSAIENTEAFF. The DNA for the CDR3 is TGTGCCAGCAGTGCCATAGAGAACACTGAAGCTTTCTTT.

In nucleotides, the CDR3 is TGTGCCAGCAGCCAAGATACAGGGCCCCATGGCTACACCTTC. This codes for CASSQDTGPHGYTF. This chain connects TRBV14 to TRBJ1-2, with a possible D match to TRBD1 (6 bases). CDR1 SGHDN and CDR2 FVKESK come from the germline V gene. V dropped 0 bases and J dropped 6 bases, with 11 bases sitting between them. CDR3 length: 14 amino acids.

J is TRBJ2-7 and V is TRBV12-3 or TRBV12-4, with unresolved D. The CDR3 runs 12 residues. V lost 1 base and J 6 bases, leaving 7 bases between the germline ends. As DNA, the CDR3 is TGTGCCAGCAGTTTAGGAGGCGGCGAGCAGTACTTC. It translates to CASSLGGGEQYF.

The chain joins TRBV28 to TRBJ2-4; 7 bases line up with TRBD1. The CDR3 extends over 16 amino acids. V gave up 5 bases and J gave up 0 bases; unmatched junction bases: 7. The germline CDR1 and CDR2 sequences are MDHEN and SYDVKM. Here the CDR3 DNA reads TGTGCCAGCAGTCCCCCCCGGGACAGAGCCAAAAACATTCAGTACTTC. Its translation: CASSPPRDRAKNIQYF.

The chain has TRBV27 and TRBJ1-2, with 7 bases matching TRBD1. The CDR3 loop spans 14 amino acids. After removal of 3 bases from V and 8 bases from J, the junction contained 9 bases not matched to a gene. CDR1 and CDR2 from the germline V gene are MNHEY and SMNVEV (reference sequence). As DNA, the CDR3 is TGTGCCAGCAGTTTGGGGAACAGGGGCAAGGGCTACACCTTC. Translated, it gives CASSLGNRGKGYTF.